Listed here are 13 T cell receptor beta chains from one sample, sequenced in a study of blood T cell repertoires in COVID-19. Profiled with immunoSEQ multiplex PCR; TCRdb holds only in-frame clones, not every one. The table has approximately 35,000 clones, around 90% seen once. What was sequenced was peripheral blood. Receptor source: a human donor with active COVID-19. The donor label of this sample is uncertain.

The chain employs TRBV10-3 and TRBJ1-2; D might be TRBD1 (5 bases). Germline assignment: CDR1 ENHRY and CDR2 SYGVKD. V lost 2 bases and J lost 4, with 11 bases in between. The CDR3 extends over 14 amino acids. Here the CDR3 DNA reads TGTGCCATCAGTGAGCGACAGTCACGCTATGGCTACACCTTC. This sequence encodes CAISERQSRYGYTF.

The chain carries TRBV10-3 and TRBJ1-1, with D perhaps TRBD1 (6 bases). Germline V gives CDR1 ENHRY, CDR2 SYGVKD. Deletions cut 0 bases from V and 1 base from J, with 12 bases between. This CDR3 comprises 16 residues. CDR3 region: CAISESATGRNTEAFF. The CDR3 DNA reads as TGTGCCATCAGTGAGTCCGCGACAGGACGGAACACTGAAGCTTTCTTT.

The chain combines TRBV5-4 with TRBJ1-6; D may be TRBD1 (6 bases). The germline V gene encodes CDR1 SGHNT and CDR2 YYREEE (reference sequence). V was trimmed by 0 bases and J by 5 bases, leaving 15 bases between them. The CDR3 is 17 amino acids. In DNA, the CDR3 is TGTGCCAGCAGCTTGGCGCGCGGGGGCGACAATAATTCACCCCTCCACTTT. Its protein product is CASSLARGGDNNSPLHF.

The chain carries TRBV11-2 and TRBJ2-5, with D unresolved. Germline assignment: CDR1 SGHAT and CDR2 FQNNGV. The CDR3 runs 14 residues. Between the trimmed V and J ends, which lost 0 bases and 2 bases, there was a span of 7 bases. The CDR3 loop reads CASSLDPYQETQYF. The CDR3 DNA is TGTGCCAGCAGCTTAGATCCTTATCAAGAGACCCAGTACTTC.

In regard to this clone: Different DNA sequences within this sample yield the same CDR3. The chain links TRBV6-5 to TRBJ2-7, with 7 bases lining up with TRBD2. V lost 6 bases and J lost 0; bases outside the gene matches: 2. The CDR3 is 13 residues long. Germline V gene sequence: CDR1 MNHEY, CDR2 SVGAGI. CDR3 nucleotides: TGTGCCAGCAGAGGCGGGAGCTCCTACGAGCAGTACTTC. The encoded protein is CASRGGSSYEQYF.

The rearrangement links TRBV9 to TRBJ2-2, with D possibly being TRBD2 (6 bases). CDR3 length: 16 residues. Trimming cost V 3 bases and J 0 bases, with 12 bases left between them. The germline gives CDR1 SGDLS, CDR2 YYNGEE. DNA of the CDR3: TGTGCCAGCAGCGCCACCGGGACTTCGAACACCGGGGAGCTGTTTTTT. Translation gives CASSATGTSNTGELFF. Looking up the rest from reference TRBV9 and TRBJ2-2 gives the full variable domain: DSGVTQTPKHLITATGQRVTLRCSPRSGDLSVYWYQQSLDQGLQFLIQYYNGEERAKGNILERFSAQQFPDLHSELNLSSLELGDSALYFCASSATGTSNTGELFFGEGSRLTVL.

This chain joins TRBV9 and TRBJ2-6, with a weak D call TRBD1 (6 bases). The CDR3 sequence is 17 residues long. Deletions cut 5 bases from V and 0 bases from J, with 15 bases between. CDR1 is SGDLS, CDR2 YYNGEE, per germline. The DNA of the CDR3 is TGTGCCAGCAGTCCCACCGGGACACACTCTGGGGCCAACGTCCTGACTTTC. It codes for CASSPTGTHSGANVLTF.

This clone was counted only a few times. The chain carries TRBV6-4 and TRBJ2-3, with 12 bases lining up with TRBD1. J lost 2 bases, V lost 5 bases, and 5 bases had no gene match. The CDR3 is 16 residues long. Germline-derived CDR1 and CDR2 are MRHNA and SNTAGT. Written as DNA, the CDR3 is TGTGCCAGCAGTACGGGACAGGGGGCCCCCACAGATACGCAGTATTTT. The encoded protein is CASSTGQGAPTDTQYF.

This chain joins TRBV4-1 and TRBJ1-4, with D uncertain. Germline lookup yields CDR1 MGHRA and CDR2 YSYEKL. V was cut by 0 bases and J by 0 bases, with 20 bases left in between. The CDR3 length is 20 residues. The CDR3 nucleotides are TGCGCCAGCAGCCAAGATGAGGGCCTCGCGATTTTTTCAACTAATGAAAAACTGTTTTTT. Translation: CASSQDEGLAIFSTNEKLFF.

V usage is TRBV7-2 and J usage is TRBJ2-1; tentatively, D is TRBD2 (6 bases). Germline V gene data show CDR1 as SGHTA and CDR2 as FQGNSA. V lost 3 bases to trimming and J lost 7 bases, with 13 bases between them. The CDR3 is made up of 14 amino acids. CDR3 DNA sequence: TGTGCCAGCAGCTTCTGGGGGGTAGTAAATGAGCAGTTCTTC. It encodes CASSFWGVVNEQFF.

The chain couples TRBV11-2 to TRBJ2-7, with D maybe TRBD1 (5 bases). CDR1 and CDR2 (germline): SGHAT, FQNNGV. The CDR3 has 12 residues. The germline V and J ends were trimmed by 3 bases and 6 bases, with 9 bases remaining between them. In DNA, the CDR3 is TGTGCCAGCAGCTTCGAAGGGGTCGAGCAGTACTTC. Translation: CASSFEGVEQYF.

V and J are TRBV9 and TRBJ2-1, with D perhaps matching TRBD2 (6 bases). The CDR3 is 16 residues long. Trimming stripped 4 bases from V and 0 bases from J, with 14 bases between. Germline V gene sequence: CDR1 SGDLS, CDR2 YYNGEE. The CDR3 spells CASSRWRDPSYNEQFF. In DNA form, the CDR3 reads TGTGCCAGCAGCCGCTGGCGGGACCCCTCCTACAATGAGCAGTTCTTC.

This clone was counted a single time. V is TRBV7-2 and J is TRBJ2-1; 7 bases map to TRBD2. V was clipped by 5 bases and J by 6 bases; unmatched bases: 7. The CDR3 length is 14 residues. The germline V gene has CDR1 SGHTA and CDR2 FQGNSA. The CDR3 loop reads CASSPGGLSNEQFF. The CDR3 DNA sequence: TGTGCCAGCAGCCCGGGGGGATTGAGCAATGAGCAGTTCTTC. The full variable domain, in which reference TRBV7-2 and TRBJ2-1 provide the parts outside the CDR3, is GAGVSQSPSNKVTEKGKDVELRCDPISGHTALYWYRQSLGQGLEFLIYFQGNSAPDKSGLPSDRFSAERTGGSVSTLTIQRTQQEDSAVYLCASSPGGLSNEQFFGPGTRLTVL.